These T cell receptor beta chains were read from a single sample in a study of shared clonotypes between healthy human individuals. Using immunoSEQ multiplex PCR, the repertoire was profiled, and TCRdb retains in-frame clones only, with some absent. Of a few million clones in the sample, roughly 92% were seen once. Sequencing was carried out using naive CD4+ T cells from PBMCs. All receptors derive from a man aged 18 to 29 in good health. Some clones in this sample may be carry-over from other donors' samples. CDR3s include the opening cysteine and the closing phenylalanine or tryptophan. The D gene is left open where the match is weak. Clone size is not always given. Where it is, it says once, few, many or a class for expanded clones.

CDR3 DNA: TGTGCCAGCAGCTTAGGGGCAGGGACTAATGAAAAACTGTTTTTT; CDR3 protein: CASSLGAGTNEKLFF; J gene: TRBJ1-4; V gene: TRBV7-7; clone size: -; D gene: -
CDR3 DNA: TGCGCCAGCAGTGATCAGGGGTCCCTAATGAACACTGAAGCTTTCTTT; CDR3 protein: CASSDQGSLMNTEAFF; J gene: TRBJ1-1; V gene: TRBV10-2; clone size: -; D gene: -
CDR3 DNA: TGCGCCAGCAGCTTGGGTACGGGACAGGGTAATTGGGACATTCAGTACTTC; CDR3 protein: CASSLGTGQGNWDIQYF; J gene: TRBJ2-4; V gene: TRBV5-1; clone size: -; D gene: TRBD1
CDR3 DNA: TGTGCCAGCAGTCTTAGACTCCGAGATGATGGCTACACCTTC; CDR3 protein: CASSLRLRDDGYTF; J gene: TRBJ1-2; V gene: TRBV2; clone size: -; D gene: -
CDR3 DNA: TGTGCCATCAGGTCAGCGGGAGAAGCCTACGAGCAGTACTTC; CDR3 protein: CAIRSAGEAYEQYF; J gene: TRBJ2-7; V gene: TRBV10-3; clone size: -; D gene: TRBD2
CDR3 DNA: TGTGCCATCCAGGGGGAAAACGAGCAGTACTTC; CDR3 protein: CAIQGENEQYF; J gene: TRBJ2-7; V gene: TRBV28; clone size: -; D gene: TRBD1
CDR3 DNA: TGCGCCAGCAGAATTAGTCCGGGATCCCATTCTGAGACCCAGTACTTC; CDR3 protein: CASRISPGSHSETQYF; J gene: TRBJ2-5; V gene: TRBV5-1; clone size: -; D gene: -
CDR3 DNA: TGTGCCAGCACCTTCTCGGGAGGCTACGAGCAGTACTTC; CDR3 protein: CASTFSGGYEQYF; J gene: TRBJ2-7; V gene: TRBV7-2; clone size: -; D gene: TRBD2
CDR3 DNA: TGTGCCAGCGGCGCTAGCGGGAGAAACAATGAGCAGTTCTTC; CDR3 protein: CASGASGRNNEQFF; J gene: TRBJ2-1; V gene: TRBV7-3; clone size: -; D gene: TRBD2
CDR3 DNA: TGTGCCAGCAGCAAAGGGGCAGCCGGAGCTGCTAACTATGGCTACACCTTC; CDR3 protein: CASSKGAAGAANYGYTF; J gene: TRBJ1-2; V gene: TRBV21-1; clone size: -; D gene: -
CDR3 DNA: TGTGCCACAGGCAACCTAGCGGGAACAGGATCCGGGGAGCTGTTTTTT; CDR3 protein: CATGNLAGTGSGELFF; J gene: TRBJ2-2; V gene: TRBV19; clone size: -; D gene: TRBD2
CDR3 DNA: TGCGCCAGCAGCCAAGTGGTAGCGGGAGGGGAAGCCTACGAGCAGTACTTC; CDR3 protein: CASSQVVAGGEAYEQYF; J gene: TRBJ2-7; V gene: TRBV4-3; clone size: -; D gene: TRBD2
CDR3 DNA: TGCGCCAGCAGCTTGGATACAGGACTAGCGGCCACCGGGGAGCTGTTTTTT; CDR3 protein: CASSLDTGLAATGELFF; J gene: TRBJ2-2; V gene: TRBV5-1; clone size: -; D gene: TRBD2
CDR3 DNA: TGTGCCAGCAGCTCGATCGACAGCGGTAGCACAGATACGCAGTATTTT; CDR3 protein: CASSSIDSGSTDTQYF; J gene: TRBJ2-3; V gene: TRBV13; clone size: -; D gene: -
CDR3 DNA: TGTGCCAGCGGACAGGTCTACAATGAGCAGTTCTTC; CDR3 protein: CASGQVYNEQFF; J gene: TRBJ2-1; V gene: TRBV28; clone size: -; D gene: TRBD1
CDR3 DNA: TGTGCCAGCAGCGAACTAGCGGGAGGGTACAATGAGCAGTTCTTC; CDR3 protein: CASSELAGGYNEQFF; J gene: TRBJ2-1; V gene: TRBV7-3; clone size: once; D gene: TRBD2
CDR3 DNA: TGTGCCAGCAGTTTACCGACAGATACTCAGCCCCAGCATTTT; CDR3 protein: CASSLPTDTQPQHF; J gene: TRBJ1-5; V gene: TRBV28; clone size: -; D gene: -
CDR3 DNA: TGTGCCAGCTCAAGGGACGGATATCCCTACGAGCAGTACTTC; CDR3 protein: CASSRDGYPYEQYF; J gene: TRBJ2-7; V gene: TRBV18; clone size: once; D gene: -
CDR3 DNA: TGTGCCAGCAGCGGCAGGGGGCGCACAGATACGCAGTATTTT; CDR3 protein: CASSGRGRTDTQYF; J gene: TRBJ2-3; V gene: TRBV7-9; clone size: -; D gene: TRBD1
CDR3 DNA: TGTGCCACCAGCAGAGTGGCGGTCGCGAACACCGGGGAGCTGTTTTTT; CDR3 protein: CATSRVAVANTGELFF; J gene: TRBJ2-2; V gene: TRBV15; clone size: -; D gene: -
CDR3 DNA: TGTGCCAGCAGCTTAGGGGACCTAGCTTCTGAAGCTTTCTTT; CDR3 protein: CASSLGDLASEAFF; J gene: TRBJ1-1; V gene: TRBV11-2; clone size: once; D gene: -
CDR3 DNA: TGCGCCAGCAGCCTGCTAGCGGGGCTCTCCTACGAGCAGTACTTC; CDR3 protein: CASSLLAGLSYEQYF; J gene: TRBJ2-7; V gene: TRBV5-1; clone size: -; D gene: TRBD2
CDR3 DNA: TGTGCCAGTATCTTGAGGACAGGGTCGAACACTGAAGCTTTCTTT; CDR3 protein: CASILRTGSNTEAFF; J gene: TRBJ1-1; V gene: TRBV19; clone size: -; D gene: TRBD1
CDR3 DNA: TGTGCCAGCAGCTACAGGGGGAATCAGCCCCAGCATTTT; CDR3 protein: CASSYRGNQPQHF; J gene: TRBJ1-5; V gene: TRBV7-2; clone size: once; D gene: TRBD1
CDR3 DNA: TGTGCCGTCGGCGCAGAAAAGCGATTAGCTAACTATGGCTACACCTTC; CDR3 protein: CAVGAEKRLANYGYTF; J gene: TRBJ1-2; V gene: TRBV10-3; clone size: -; D gene: -
CDR3 DNA: TGCGCCAGCAGCTTGGTTCCGGGGAACTACGAGCAGTACTTC; CDR3 protein: CASSLVPGNYEQYF; J gene: TRBJ2-7; V gene: TRBV5-1; clone size: -; D gene: -
CDR3 DNA: TGTGCCAGCAGCCAGATGTCACAGGTCAGCAATCAGCCCCAGCATTTT; CDR3 protein: CASSQMSQVSNQPQHF; J gene: TRBJ1-5; V gene: TRBV7-8; clone size: -; D gene: -
CDR3 DNA: TGTGCCAGCAGTTCACAAGGGGGGCAGACGTTTTGGTATTCACCCCTCCACTTT; CDR3 protein: CASSSQGGQTFWYSPLHF; J gene: TRBJ1-6; V gene: TRBV5-5; clone size: -; D gene: -
CDR3 DNA: TGTGCCAGCAGCTCCGACAGAACAGATACGCAGTATTTT; CDR3 protein: CASSSDRTDTQYF; J gene: TRBJ2-3; V gene: TRBV5-5; clone size: -; D gene: -
CDR3 DNA: TGTGCCAGCAGCTCCCCGAGTCACAGGGCCTCCTACAATGAGCAGTTCTTC; CDR3 protein: CASSSPSHRASYNEQFF; J gene: TRBJ2-1; V gene: TRBV11-3; clone size: -; D gene: -